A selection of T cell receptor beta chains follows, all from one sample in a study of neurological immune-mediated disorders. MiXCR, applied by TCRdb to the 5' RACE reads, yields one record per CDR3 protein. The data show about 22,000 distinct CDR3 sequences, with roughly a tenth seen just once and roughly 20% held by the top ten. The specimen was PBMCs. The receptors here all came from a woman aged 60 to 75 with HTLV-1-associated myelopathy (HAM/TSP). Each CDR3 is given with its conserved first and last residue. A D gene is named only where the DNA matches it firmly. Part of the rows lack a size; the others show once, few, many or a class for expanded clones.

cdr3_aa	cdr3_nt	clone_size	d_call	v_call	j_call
CSASPSDRASEKLFF	TGCAGTGCTAGCCCCTCCGACAGGGCGAGTGAAAAACTGTTTTTT	many	TRBD1	TRBV20-1	TRBJ1-4
CASTEGAYGYTF	TGTGCCAGTACTGAGGGGGCCTATGGCTACACCTTC	many	TRBD1	TRBV19	TRBJ1-2
CSVGQGVIYEQYF	TGCAGCGTTGGGCAGGGGGTAATTTACGAGCAGTACTTC	many	TRBD1	TRBV29-1	TRBJ2-7
CASSQGYSTDTQYF	TGTGCCAGCAGCCAAGGTTACAGCACAGATACGCAGTATTTT	many	-	TRBV3-1	TRBJ2-3
CASSSGGQFYGYTF	TGCGCCAGCAGCTCAGGGGGCCAATTCTATGGCTACACCTTC	many	TRBD1	TRBV5-1	TRBJ1-2
CSVRFGESGVVTEAFF	TGCAGCGTTAGATTTGGGGAAAGCGGGGTAGTAACTGAAGCTTTCTTT	-	-	TRBV29-1	TRBJ1-1
CSARGGGAETQYF	TGCAGTGCTAGAGGCGGGGGGGCTGAGACCCAGTACTTC	many	TRBD2	TRBV20-1	TRBJ2-5
CASSEGQGPDTQYF	TGTGCCAGCAGTGAAGGGCAGGGACCAGATACGCAGTATTTT	many	-	TRBV6-1	TRBJ2-3
CASSVDTGGGDTQYF	TGTGCCAGCAGCGTAGACACGGGGGGGGGGGATACGCAGTATTTT	many	TRBD2	TRBV9	TRBJ2-3
CASSQSSVLETQYF	TGTGCCAGCAGCCAATCGAGCGTATTGGAGACCCAGTACTTC	many	-	TRBV12-3/TRBV12-4	TRBJ2-5
CASSKKPYEQYF	TGTGCCAGCAGTAAGAAACCGTACGAGCAGTACTTC	medium-sized	-	TRBV7-9	TRBJ2-7
CASKTSGGPRDTGELFF	TGTGCCAGCAAGACTAGCGGGGGCCCCCGCGACACCGGGGAGCTGTTTTTT	many	TRBD2	TRBV6-1	TRBJ2-2
CSASGTSGGASTDTQYF	TGCAGTGCTTCCGGGACTAGCGGGGGGGCGAGCACAGATACGCAGTATTTT	many	TRBD2	TRBV20-1	TRBJ2-3
CASRGGPGRYGYTF	TGTGCCAGCAGGGGTGGGCCAGGGAGGTATGGCTACACCTTC	many	-	TRBV2	TRBJ1-2
CASSPGRLAYEQYF	TGTGCCAGCTCACCGGGAAGACTAGCCTACGAGCAGTACTTC	many	-	TRBV18	TRBJ2-7
CASRDREKFTDTQYF	TGCGCCAGCAGGGACAGGGAGAAATTCACAGATACGCAGTATTTT	many	TRBD1	TRBV5-1	TRBJ2-3
CASSLGIRAGNQPQHF	TGCGCCAGCAGCTTGGGAATCCGGGCAGGCAATCAGCCCCAGCATTTT	many	-	TRBV5-1	TRBJ1-5
CSARRGTGAFF	TGCAGTGCTCGACGGGGGACAGGGGCTTTCTTT	-	TRBD1	TRBV20-1	TRBJ1-1
CSALRANVLTF	TGCAGTGCCCTAAGGGCCAACGTCCTGACTTTC	many	-	TRBV20-1	TRBJ2-6
CASSLYGSSNQPQHF	TGTGCCAGCAGCTTATATGGGTCGAGCAATCAGCCCCAGCATTTT	many	-	TRBV7-2	TRBJ1-5